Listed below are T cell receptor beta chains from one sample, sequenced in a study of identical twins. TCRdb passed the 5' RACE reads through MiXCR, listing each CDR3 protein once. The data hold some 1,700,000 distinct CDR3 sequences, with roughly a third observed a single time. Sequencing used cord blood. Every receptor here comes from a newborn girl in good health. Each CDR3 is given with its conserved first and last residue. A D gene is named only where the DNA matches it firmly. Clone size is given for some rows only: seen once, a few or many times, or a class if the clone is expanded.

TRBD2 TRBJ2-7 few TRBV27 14 TGTGCCAGCACCTCCGGGACTAGCGCCTACGAGCAGTACTTC CASTSGTSAYEQYF
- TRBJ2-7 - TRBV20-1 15 TGCAGTGCTAGAGGCCTTTCTTATCGGGCCTACGAGCAGTACTTC CSARGLSYRAYEQYF
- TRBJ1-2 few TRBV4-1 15 TGCGCCAGCAGCCAAGACCCCACGGGACACTATGGCTACACCTTC CASSQDPTGHYGYTF
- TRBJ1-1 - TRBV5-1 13 TGCGCCAGCAGCTTGCCATCCTCCACTGAAGCTTTCTTT CASSLPSSTEAFF
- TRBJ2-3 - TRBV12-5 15 TGTGCTAGTGGTTTGGGTGGGGAGGGGGCAGATACGCAGTATTTT CASGLGGEGADTQYF
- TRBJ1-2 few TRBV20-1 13 TGCAGTGCTAGTCCCGGGGTTTTTGGTGGCTACACCTTC CSASPGVFGGYTF
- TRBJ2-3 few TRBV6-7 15 TGTGCCAGCAGTTACCCGGGCGTACCCACAGATACGCAGTATTTT CASSYPGVPTDTQYF
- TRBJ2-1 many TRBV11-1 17 TGTGCCAGCAGCCCTTGGGTAGGTTCCAGCTCCTACAATGAGCAGTTCTTC CASSPWVGSSSYNEQFF
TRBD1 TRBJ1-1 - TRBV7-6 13 TGTGCCAGCAGGCCGAACAGGGGCACTGAAGCTTTCTTT CASRPNRGTEAFF
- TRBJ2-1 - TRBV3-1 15 TGTGCCAGCAGCCAAGACAGGGGCATATACAATGAGCAGTTCTTC CASSQDRGIYNEQFF
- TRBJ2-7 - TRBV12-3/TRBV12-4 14 TGTGCCAGCAGTTTACACAGCTCCTACAATGAGCAGTACTTC CASSLHSSYNEQYF
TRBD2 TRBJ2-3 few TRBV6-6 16 TGTGCCAGCAGTTACTCGTTAGCGGGGCGCACAGATACGCAGTATTTT CASSYSLAGRTDTQYF
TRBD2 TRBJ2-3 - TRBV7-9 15 TGTGCCAGCAGCCAAAGAGCGCGGGGGTCAGATACGCAGTATTTT CASSQRARGSDTQYF
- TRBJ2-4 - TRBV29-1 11 TGCAGCGTTGGGGCAGACAATGAGCAGTACTTC CSVGADNEQYF
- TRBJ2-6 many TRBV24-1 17 TGTGCCACCAGTGATTTCGACAGATCCTCTGGGGCCAACGTCCTGACTTTC CATSDFDRSSGANVLTF
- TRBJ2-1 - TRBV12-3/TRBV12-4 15 TGTGCCAGCAGTTTTAAGCGGCACTCCTACAATGAGCAGTTCTTC CASSFKRHSYNEQFF
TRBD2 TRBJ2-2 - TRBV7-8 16 TGTGCCAGCAGCTTACCGGGACTAGTTACCCGCGGGGAGCTGTTTTTT CASSLPGLVTRGELFF
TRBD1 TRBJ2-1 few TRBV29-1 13 TGCAGCGTTGGAGACAGGGTAAACAATGAGCAGTTCTTC CSVGDRVNNEQFF
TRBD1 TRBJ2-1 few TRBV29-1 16 TGCAGCGTTCGGGACAGGGGGCCTAGCTCCTACAATGAGCAGTTCTTC CSVRDRGPSSYNEQFF
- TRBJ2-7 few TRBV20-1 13 TGCAGTGCTAGAACCCCAGGGAATCACGAGCAGTACTTC CSARTPGNHEQYF
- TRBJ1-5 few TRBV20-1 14 TGCAGTGCTAGACTCCCAAGGAGCAATCAGCCCCAGCATTTT CSARLPRSNQPQHF
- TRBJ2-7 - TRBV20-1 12 TGCAGTACTAGAGATAGGGCGGACGAGCAGTACTTC CSTRDRADEQYF
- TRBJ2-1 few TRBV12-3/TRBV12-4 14 TGTGCCAGCGACAGGAGGGGCTCCTACAATGAGCAGTTCTTC CASDRRGSYNEQFF
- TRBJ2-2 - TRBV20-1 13 TGCAGTGCTAGCGGGGGGCAAATCGGGGAGCTGTTTTTT CSASGGQIGELFF
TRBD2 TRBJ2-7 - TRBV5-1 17 TGCGCCAGCAGCTGGACTAGCGGGACACCCTACTACAATGAGCAGTACTTC CASSWTSGTPYYNEQYF
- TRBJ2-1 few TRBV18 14 TGTGCCAGCTCACCACCGGGGGTTTACAATGAGCAGTTCTTC CASSPPGVYNEQFF
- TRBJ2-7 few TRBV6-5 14 TGTGCCAGCAGTTACTCGTCGGCTAGCGATGAGCAGTACTTC CASSYSSASDEQYF
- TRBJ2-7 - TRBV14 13 TGTGCCAGCAGCCGCTTGCATACGTACGAGCAGTACTTC CASSRLHTYEQYF
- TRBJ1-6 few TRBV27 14 TGTGCCAGCAGTTTATGGACATATAATTCACCCCTCCACTTT CASSLWTYNSPLHF
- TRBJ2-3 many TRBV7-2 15 TGTGCCAGCAGCTATCAAGGTGGGGGCACAGATACGCAGTATTTT CASSYQGGGTDTQYF
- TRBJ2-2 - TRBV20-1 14 TGCAGTGCTCCAGGGGAGGAGTACACCGGGGAGCTGTTTTTT CSAPGEEYTGELFF
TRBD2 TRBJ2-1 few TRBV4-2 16 TGTGCCAGCAGCCAAGATCTCCCTAGCGGCTACAATGAGCAGTTCTTC CASSQDLPSGYNEQFF
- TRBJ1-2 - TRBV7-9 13 TGTGCCAGCAGCGCCCAGAAACTCTATGGCTACACCTTC CASSAQKLYGYTF
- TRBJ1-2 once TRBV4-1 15 TGCGCCAGCAGCCAAGAGGAGACAGACGCCGGAGGCCACACCTTC CASSQEETDAGGHTF
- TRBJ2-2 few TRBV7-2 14 TGTGCCAGCAGCTTAGCGGGACACACCGGGGAGCTGTTTTTT CASSLAGHTGELFF
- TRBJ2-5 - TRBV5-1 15 TGCGCCAGCAGCTTGGCGTTAGAGAAGCAAGAGACCCAGTACTTC CASSLALEKQETQYF
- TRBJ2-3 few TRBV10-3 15 TGTGCCATCAGTGGCGGCAGGGAGGACACAGATACGCAGTATTTT CAISGGREDTDTQYF
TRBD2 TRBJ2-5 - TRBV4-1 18 TGCGCCAGCAGTCCCAAGTTTCGGCGGGAGACGGTTTCGAATGAGCAGTACTTC CASSPKFRRETVSNEQYF